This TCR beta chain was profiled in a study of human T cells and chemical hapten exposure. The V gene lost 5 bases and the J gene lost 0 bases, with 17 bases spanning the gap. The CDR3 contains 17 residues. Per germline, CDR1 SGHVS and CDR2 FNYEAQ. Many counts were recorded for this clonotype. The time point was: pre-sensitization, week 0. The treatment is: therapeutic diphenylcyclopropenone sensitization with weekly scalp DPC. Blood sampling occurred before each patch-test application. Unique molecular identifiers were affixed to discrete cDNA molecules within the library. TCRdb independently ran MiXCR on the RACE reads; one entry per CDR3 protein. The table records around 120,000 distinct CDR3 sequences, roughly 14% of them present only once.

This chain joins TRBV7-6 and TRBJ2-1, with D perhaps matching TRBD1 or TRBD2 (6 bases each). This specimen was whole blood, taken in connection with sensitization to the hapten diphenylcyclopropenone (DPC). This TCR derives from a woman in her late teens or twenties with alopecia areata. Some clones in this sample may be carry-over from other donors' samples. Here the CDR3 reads CASSLRWGASSYNEQFF. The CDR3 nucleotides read TGTGCCAGCAGCCTGAGATGGGGGGCAAGCTCCTACAATGAGCAGTTCTTC.